A selection of T cell receptor beta chains follows, all from one sample in a study of post-analysis software for immune sequencing data. MiXCR, run by TCRdb on the PCR reads, gives a single entry per CDR3 protein. The sample carries roughly 800,000 distinct CDR3 sequences, roughly 50% recorded once. Sequenced input: blood. The receptors come from a girl aged 10-17 years with multiple sclerosis. The CDR3 runs from the conserved cysteine through the conserved F or W. Each record gives: clone size, J gene, V gene, D gene, CDR3 protein, CDR3 DNA. A D gene is named only where the DNA matches it firmly. Only part of the rows carry a size: once, few, many, or a class if the clone is expanded.

NA,TRBJ1-1,TRBV7-9,NA,CATNEQDETTEAFF,TGTGCCACCAACGAACAGGACGAGACCACTGAAGCTTTCTTT
NA,TRBJ2-1,TRBV18,TRBD2,CASSPTIAGIYNEQFF,TGTGCCAGCTCACCAACAATAGCGGGGATCTACAATGAGCAGTTCTTC
few,TRBJ2-7,TRBV27,TRBD1,CASSLLLDRGEQYF,TGTGCCAGCAGTTTATTGCTCGACAGGGGCGAGCAGTACTTC
NA,TRBJ1-1,TRBV29-1,TRBD1,CSVWYRGGAFF,TGCAGCGTTTGGTACAGGGGGGGGGCTTTCTTT
NA,TRBJ1-5,TRBV19,TRBD1,CASSWDSLNQPQHF,TGTGCCAGTAGTTGGGACAGCTTAAATCAGCCCCAGCATTTT
NA,TRBJ2-5,TRBV30,TRBD2,CAWNPGLAAHRETQYF,TGTGCCTGGAACCCGGGACTAGCGGCCCATCGGGAGACCCAGTACTTC
NA,TRBJ2-1,TRBV14,NA,CASSQEWGRALDEQFF,TGTGCCAGCAGCCAAGAATGGGGACGGGCCTTGGATGAGCAGTTCTTC
many,TRBJ2-3,TRBV12-3/TRBV12-4,NA,CASSLRTGDTQYF,TGTGCCAGCAGTTTGAGGACCGGTGATACGCAGTATTTT
NA,TRBJ1-6,TRBV5-1,NA,CASSHLGTAAGKWNSPPHF,TGCGCCAGCAGCCATTTGGGCACGGCCGCCGGGAAATGGAATTCACCCCCCCACTTT
NA,TRBJ1-1,TRBV7-9,NA,CASSIVIRGWKGHTEAFF,TGTGCCAGCAGCATTGTAATCAGGGGCTGGAAGGGTCACACTGAAGCTTTCTTT
NA,TRBJ1-1,TRBV7-6,NA,CASSGPGGPVNTEAFF,TGTGCCAGCAGCGGGCCCGGAGGGCCCGTGAACACTGAAGCTTTCTTT
NA,TRBJ2-1,TRBV19,TRBD2,CASSIVSGLSYNEQFF,TGTGCCAGTAGTATCGTTAGCGGGCTCTCCTACAATGAGCAGTTCTTC
NA,TRBJ2-3,TRBV12-5,NA,CASGLGWTTDTQYF,TGTGCTAGTGGTTTGGGCTGGACGACAGATACGCAGTATTTT
NA,TRBJ2-3,TRBV7-3,NA,CASSLANGVTDTQYF,TGTGCCAGCAGCTTAGCCAATGGAGTGACAGATACGCAGTATTTT
NA,TRBJ2-4,TRBV10-1,TRBD1,CASSGTGVSGIQYF,TGCGCCAGCAGCGGGACAGGGGTCTCGGGCATTCAGTACTTC
few,TRBJ2-7,TRBV10-3,NA,CAISESGRGRYEQYF,TGTGCCATCAGTGAGTCAGGCAGGGGACGGTACGAGCAGTACTTC
few,TRBJ2-7,TRBV27,TRBD1,CASRGTGSVYEQYF,TGTGCCAGCAGAGGGACAGGGTCGGTATACGAGCAGTACTTC
once,TRBJ1-1,TRBV11-2,NA,CASSPSGVTEAFF,TGTGCCAGCAGCCCTTCCGGGGTAACTGAAGCTTTCTTT
NA,TRBJ2-7,TRBV2,NA,CASRRDYYEQYF,TGTGCCAGCAGAAGAGATTACTACGAGCAGTACTTC
NA,TRBJ2-7,TRBV12-3/TRBV12-4,TRBD2,CASSIAGAYEQYF,TGTGCAAGCAGCATTGCGGGGGCCTACGAGCAGTACTTC
few,TRBJ1-5,TRBV6-5,NA,CASKPKEGDDQPQHF,TGTGCCAGCAAACCCAAGGAAGGGGATGATCAGCCCCAGCATTTT
NA,TRBJ2-1,TRBV6-5,TRBD2,CASSALTSAMGNEQFF,TGTGCCAGCAGCGCCCTGACTAGCGCGATGGGGAATGAGCAGTTCTTC
NA,TRBJ2-1,TRBV10-3,TRBD1,CAISRSQGQGGNEQFF,TGTGCCATCAGTCGCTCCCAGGGACAGGGTGGTAATGAGCAGTTCTTC
NA,TRBJ2-5,TRBV14,NA,CASSQARSARYQETQYF,TGTGCCAGCAGCCAAGCACGATCCGCCCGGTACCAAGAGACCCAGTACTTC
NA,TRBJ1-2,TRBV4-1,TRBD1,CASSQDPGGNYGYTF,TGCGCCAGCAGCCAAGATCCAGGGGGAAACTATGGCTACACCTTC
few,TRBJ2-1,TRBV5-1,TRBD2,CASSLETLAGNYNEQFF,TGCGCCAGCAGCTTGGAAACTCTAGCGGGGAACTACAATGAGCAGTTCTTC
NA,TRBJ1-1,TRBV7-2,NA,CVSSLESAMNTEAFF,TGTGTCAGCAGCTTAGAATCGGCCATGAACACTGAAGCTTTCTTT
NA,TRBJ1-4,TRBV5-1,NA,CASSYGRSQQNEKLFF,TGCGCCAGCAGCTACGGAAGGAGTCAACAGAATGAAAAACTGTTTTTT
NA,TRBJ1-1,TRBV4-1,NA,CASSQVQGLTEAFF,TGCGCCAGCAGCCAAGTTCAGGGTTTGACTGAAGCTTTCTTT
NA,TRBJ2-1,TRBV20-1,NA,CSARGGGKQEFF,TGCAGTGCTAGAGGAGGTGGGAAGCAGGAGTTCTTC
NA,TRBJ1-6,TRBV27,NA,CASIGVPFYNSPLHF,TGTGCCAGCATAGGGGTCCCCTTCTATAATTCACCCCTCCACTTT
NA,TRBJ1-2,TRBV29-1,NA,CSAYGGSSGYGYTF,TGCAGCGCCTACGGGGGGAGCAGTGGCTATGGCTACACCTTC
NA,TRBJ2-5,TRBV20-1,TRBD2,CSAPDLSGTSGDSQETQYF,TGCAGTGCGCCGGACCTTTCCGGGACTAGCGGGGACAGCCAAGAGACCCAGTACTTC
NA,TRBJ2-3,TRBV20-1,TRBD2,CSASPPVVAGPITDTQYF,TGCAGTGCTAGCCCCCCTGTGGTAGCGGGACCGATCACAGATACGCAGTATTTT
few,TRBJ2-7,TRBV12-3/TRBV12-4,TRBD1,CASSWGDRYEQYF,TGTGCCAGCAGTTGGGGGGACAGGTACGAGCAGTACTTC
few,TRBJ2-1,TRBV12-5,TRBD2,CASGLGLGLAGGGQFF,TGTGCTAGTGGTTTGGGGTTAGGACTAGCGGGAGGTGGGCAGTTCTTC
NA,TRBJ1-5,TRBV27,NA,CASSSFLSGYQPQHF,TGTGCCAGCAGTTCCTTCCTTTCAGGGTATCAGCCCCAGCATTTT
NA,TRBJ2-7,TRBV5-1,TRBD1,CASSLLTGGGYEQYF,TGCGCCAGCAGCTTGCTGACAGGGGGCGGCTACGAGCAGTACTTC
NA,TRBJ1-2,TRBV3-1,NA,CASSPGTPPGYTF,TGTGCCAGCAGCCCAGGGACCCCGCCGGGCTACACCTTC
few,TRBJ2-4,TRBV5-1,NA,CASSLRLGGNNIQYF,TGCGCCAGCAGCTTGAGACTGGGTGGAAACAACATTCAGTACTTC
few,TRBJ2-5,TRBV12-5,TRBD1,CASGLVRDSETQYF,TGTGCTAGTGGTTTGGTACGGGACAGCGAGACCCAGTACTTC
NA,TRBJ2-5,TRBV12-3/TRBV12-4,NA,CASKPISGETQYF,TGTGCCAGCAAACCGATTAGCGGAGAGACCCAGTACTTC
NA,TRBJ1-2,TRBV11-2,NA,CASSLVEGDRKGGYTF,TGTGCCAGCAGCTTAGTAGAGGGAGACAGGAAGGGCGGCTACACCTTC
few,TRBJ2-7,TRBV27,TRBD1,CASSPGDRGYEQYF,TGTGCCAGCAGTCCCGGGGACAGGGGATACGAGCAGTACTTC
once,TRBJ2-1,TRBV4-1,NA,CASSQEEKGSYNEQFF,TGCGCCAGCAGCCAAGAAGAGAAGGGATCCTACAATGAGCAGTTCTTC
NA,TRBJ2-7,TRBV20-1,NA,CSARVRVGQGPSRGYEQYF,TGCAGTGCTAGAGTTCGGGTCGGCCAGGGGCCGTCCCGGGGCTACGAGCAGTACTTC
NA,TRBJ1-4,TRBV27,TRBD1,CASRTGQGFGKLFF,TGTGCCAGCAGAACTGGACAGGGGTTCGGAAAACTGTTTTTT
NA,TRBJ2-7,TRBV27,NA,CASSPSLAWYEQYF,TGTGCCAGCAGTCCGTCACTAGCCTGGTACGAGCAGTACTTC
NA,TRBJ1-1,TRBV20-1,TRBD1,CSARPGTVNTEAFF,TGCAGTGCTAGACCCGGGACAGTGAACACTGAAGCTTTCTTT
few,TRBJ2-5,TRBV6-5,TRBD2,CASSYSSRGGRETQYF,TGTGCCAGCAGTTACTCGAGTCGGGGGGGCCGGGAGACCCAGTACTTC
NA,TRBJ1-1,TRBV29-1,NA,CSVEHPMNTEAFF,TGCAGCGTTGAACACCCCATGAACACTGAAGCTTTCTTT